Each of the 2 T cell receptor beta chains below was sequenced from the same sample in a study of blood T cell repertoires in COVID-19. Some clones are missing from TCRdb's copy, which holds only in-frame ones; the method was immunoSEQ multiplex PCR. This sample has some 250,000 clones; about 84% occur once, and the top ten carry approximately 13%. Sequencing was performed on peripheral blood. These receptors came from a man older than 75 with acute or convalescent COVID-19.

The V gene is TRBV11-3, the J gene TRBJ2-5; 7 bases are shared with TRBD1. This CDR3 comprises 13 residues. Germline V gene data show CDR1 as SGHNT and CDR2 as YENEEA. The J segment lost 3 bases and the V segment lost 5 bases, leaving 3 bases of the junction unmatched. CDR3 in amino acids: CASSRDREETQYF. The CDR3 region has the DNA TGTGCCAGCAGCCGGGACAGAGAAGAGACCCAGTACTTC.

The V call is TRBV6-2 or TRBV6-3, the J call TRBJ1-2; TRBD1 agrees at 8 bases. After removal of 2 bases from V and 6 bases from J, the junction contained 5 bases not matched to a gene. Germline V gene sequence: CDR1 MNHEY, CDR2 SVGEGT. This CDR3 comprises 14 residues. The CDR3 DNA sequence: TGTGCCAGCAGTTACCTACGGACAGGGAATGGCTACACCTTC. Translation: CASSYLRTGNGYTF.